One and the same sample provided the 16 T cell receptor beta chains below, sequenced in a study of T cell repertoires in cytomegalovirus infection. From the reads, TCRdb called clonotypes with MiXCR, one entry per CDR3 protein. This sample has roughly 180,000 distinct CDR3 sequences; less than 25% occur once, and the top ten carry roughly 25%. What these receptors recognize is not known. The specimen was CD8+ T cells from cultured PBMCs, collected from culture after CMV antigen stimulation. The receptors stem from a human donor in good health (CMV status not recorded). Some clones in this sample may be carry-over from other donors' samples.

The rearrangement links TRBV18 to TRBJ2-5, with D perhaps TRBD2 (5 bases). V gave up 3 bases and J gave up 3 bases, with 8 bases separating them. Germline V lookup: CDR1 KGHSH, CDR2 LQKENI. The CDR3 runs 13 residues. The CDR3 nucleotides read TGTGCCAGCTCACCTCGGACTGAAGAGACCCAGTACTTC. Its translation is CASSPRTEETQYF.

This clonotype was picked up a small number of times. V usage is TRBV11-2 and J usage is TRBJ2-5; possibly TRBD2 for D (6 bases). Germline V gene sequence: CDR1 SGHAT, CDR2 FQNNGV. V lost 3 bases and J lost 0, with 17 bases in between. The CDR3 is 17 amino acids. In nucleotides, the CDR3 is TGTGCCAGCAGCTTCGCAAGGTGGGGGGAGTACCAAGAGACCCAGTACTTC. Translated: CASSFARWGEYQETQYF.

This clonotype turned up a few times. V gene TRBV7-9 combines with J gene TRBJ1-2; tentatively, D is TRBD1 (5 bases). Germline V lookup: CDR1 SEHNR, CDR2 FQNEAQ (reference sequence). The CDR3 runs 16 residues. V lost 5 bases and J 4 bases, leaving 20 bases between the germline ends. The CDR3 sequence: CASSGTHGGSTYGYTF. DNA for the CDR3: TGTGCCAGCAGCGGCACCCACGGGGGTTCTACCTATGGCTACACCTTC. The whole variable domain, remainder taken from reference TRBV7-9 and TRBJ1-2, is DTGVSQNPRHKITKRGQNVTFRCDPISEHNRLYWYRQTLGQGPEFLTYFQNEAQLEKSRLLSDRFSAERPKGSFSTLEIQRTEQGDSAMYLCASSGTHGGSTYGYTFGSGTRLTVV.

The chain couples TRBV6-5 to TRBJ1-1; D gene unclear. Germline CDR1 reads MNHEY; CDR2 reads SVGAGI. Deletions cut 6 bases from V and 0 bases from J, with 8 bases between. This CDR3 spans 13 amino acids. The CDR3 spells CASRESLNTEAFF. The CDR3 DNA reads as TGTGCCAGCAGGGAAAGTTTGAACACTGAAGCTTTCTTT.

At least ten counts were recorded for this clonotype. The chain's CDR3 is CASSPSPNGYTF. The CDR3, as DNA: TGTGCCAGCAGCCCCTCCCCAAATGGCTACACCTTC. V usage is TRBV7-2 and J usage is TRBJ1-2; D unresolved. Germline V gives CDR1 SGHTA, CDR2 FQGNSA. The CDR3 is 12 residues long. Trimming stripped 5 bases from V and 6 bases from J, with 10 bases between.

The chain links TRBV6-4 to TRBJ2-1; unclear D gene. Trimming shortened V by 0 bases and J by 0 bases, and 6 bases separated the two germline ends. The CDR3 spans 15 residues. Per the germline V gene, CDR1 is MRHNA and CDR2 is SNTAGT. CDR3 protein: CASSDSESSYNEQFF. CDR3 DNA: TGTGCCAGCAGTGACTCTGAGAGCTCCTACAATGAGCAGTTCTTC.

In its sample, this clonotype was seen a few times. The chain has TRBV7-7 and TRBJ2-6, with 11 bases that match TRBD1. V was pared by 5 bases and J by 1 base, with 7 bases of the junction left unmatched. Germline CDR1 reads SSHAT; CDR2 reads FNYEAQ (reference sequence). CDR3 length: 18 residues. CDR3 nucleotide sequence: TGTGCCAGCAGCCCCTGGACAGGGGGCTTATCTGGGGCCAACGTCCTGACTTTC. This gives the protein CASSPWTGGLSGANVLTF. Supplemented by reference TRBV7-7 and TRBJ2-6, the full variable domain reads GAGVSQSPRYKVTKRGQDVTLRCDPISSHATLYWYQQALGQGPEFLTYFNYEAQPDKSGLPSDRFSAERPEGSISTLTIQRTEQRDSAMYRCASSPWTGGLSGANVLTFGAGSRLTVL.

In its sample, this clonotype was seen a few times. The rearrangement joins TRBV20-1 to TRBJ1-2; D is unclear. Per germline, CDR1 DFQATT and CDR2 SNEGSKA (reference sequence). The CDR3 runs to 13 residues. V was trimmed by 6 bases and J by 2 bases, leaving 13 bases between them. The CDR3 coding sequence is TGCAGTGCCCTAGGTGCAGGAAACTATGGCTACACCTTC. Residues: CSALGAGNYGYTF.

The gene calls are TRBV6-1 and TRBJ2-7; D not resolved. The V gene lost 10 bases and the J gene lost 7 bases, with 17 bases spanning the gap. Germline V CDR1 and CDR2: MNHNS, SASEGT. This CDR3 region has 12 residues. CDR3 loop: CATLTNLREQYF. DNA of the CDR3: TGTGCCACCCTTACAAACTTGCGGGAGCAGTACTTC.

This clonotype was seen a handful of times. V is TRBV27 and J is TRBJ1-1, with a tentative D call TRBD1 (6 bases). CDR3 length: 14 amino acids. V was cut by 6 bases and J by 0 bases, with 11 bases left in between. Germline V CDR1 and CDR2: MNHEY, SMNVEV (reference sequence). The CDR3 here is CASRKQGMNTEAFF. CDR3 sequence (DNA): TGTGCCAGCAGAAAACAGGGTATGAACACTGAAGCTTTCTTT.

The rearrangement uses TRBV7-9 and TRBJ1-1; maybe TRBD1 (6 bases). This CDR3 has 13 amino acids. Germline CDR1 SEHNR, CDR2 FQNEAQ (reference sequence). The V gene lost 9 bases and the J gene lost 3 bases, with 14 bases spanning the gap. The CDR3 nucleotides read TGTGCCAGTACAGGGTATTATGACACTGAAGCTTTCTTT. As protein: CASTGYYDTEAFF.

The rearrangement links TRBV7-8 to TRBJ2-7; D is unclear. V was trimmed by 3 bases and J by 3 bases, leaving 6 bases between them. In germline, CDR1 is SGHVS, CDR2 FQNEAQ. The CDR3 totals 12 residues. CDR3 coding DNA: TGTGCCAGCAGCTTGGCCGTCTACGAGCAGTACTTC. This gives the protein CASSLAVYEQYF.

A few counts support this clonotype. The chain links TRBV7-8 to TRBJ2-7, with 11 bases matching TRBD1. Germline loops: CDR1 SGHVS, CDR2 FQNEAQ. With V trimmed by 4 bases and J by 5 bases, 7 bases remained unmatched. This CDR3 region has 15 residues. The CDR3 nucleotides are TGTGCCAGCAGCTCAGGGACAGGGGGTTGGAACGAGCAGTACTTC. Amino acids: CASSSGTGGWNEQYF.

The chain is built from TRBV9 and TRBJ2-7, with D maybe TRBD2 (5 bases). Trimming stripped 0 bases from V and 5 bases from J, with 15 bases between. Germline-derived CDR1 and CDR2 are SGDLS and YYNGEE. This CDR3 contains 15 residues. CDR3 residues: CASSVEWGDSDEQYF. The DNA of the CDR3 is TGTGCCAGCAGCGTAGAGTGGGGAGATAGTGACGAGCAGTACTTC.

This chain links TRBV7-9 with TRBJ1-3; tentatively, D is TRBD1 (6 bases). The CDR3 consists of 16 residues. With 8 bases removed from V and 0 bases from J, the gap between germline ends came to 17 bases. The V gene's germline CDR1 is SEHNR and CDR2 FQNEAQ (reference sequence). The CDR3 region has the DNA TGTGCCAGCGCATCCCGGGACAAAGGCTCTGGAAACACCATATATTTT. Translation: CASASRDKGSGNTIYF.

This clonotype was detected only a few times. The gene calls are TRBV6-6 and TRBJ1-5, with TRBD1 matching 10 bases. The V gene end was trimmed by 2 bases and the J gene end by 3 bases; junction bases not matched to a gene: 4. The CDR3 consists of 16 residues. Germline V gene lookup returns CDR1 MNHNY and CDR2 SVGAGI (reference sequence). CDR3 sequence reads: CASSYLRQGANQPQHF. For the CDR3, the DNA is TGTGCCAGCAGTTACCTACGACAGGGGGCCAATCAGCCCCAGCATTTT.